The following is a T cell receptor (beta chain) sequence with its context. Preparing the TCRbeta library involved the use of unique molecular identifiers. TCRdb fed the PCR reads into MiXCR, producing one record per CDR3 protein. This table holds about 610,000 distinct CDR3 sequences, over 20% found once. The record originates from a study of T-cell reconstitution after alpha-beta-depleted transplantation in children. Deletions cut 0 bases from V and 5 bases from J, with 8 bases between. This CDR3 spans 12 amino acids. Germline V gene sequence: CDR1 SQVTM, CDR2 ANQGSEA. The chain is built from TRBV29-1 and TRBJ2-7; the D gene is possibly TRBD2 (5 bases). The sequencing used PBMCs, collected before TCRalphabeta/CD19-depleted stem cell transplant. The sequence was obtained from a boy under two years old with Wiskott-Aldrich syndrome, due to receive a stem cell transplant. CDR3 in DNA: TGCAGCGTTGAAGACGGGGTTGACGAGCAGTACTTC. Protein product: CSVEDGVDEQYF.